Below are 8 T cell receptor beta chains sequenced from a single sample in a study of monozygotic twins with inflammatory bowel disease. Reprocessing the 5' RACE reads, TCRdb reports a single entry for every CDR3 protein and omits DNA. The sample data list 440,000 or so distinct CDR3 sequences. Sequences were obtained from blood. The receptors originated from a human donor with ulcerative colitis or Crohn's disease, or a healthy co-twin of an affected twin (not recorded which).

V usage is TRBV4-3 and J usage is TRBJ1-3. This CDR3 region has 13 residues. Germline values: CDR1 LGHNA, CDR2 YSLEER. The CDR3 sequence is CASSQEGGNTIYF.

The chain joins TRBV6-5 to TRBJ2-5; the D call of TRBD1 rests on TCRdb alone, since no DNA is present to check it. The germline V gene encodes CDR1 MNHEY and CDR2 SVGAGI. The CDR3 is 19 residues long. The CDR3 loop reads CASSYKSGGPWGGQETQYF.

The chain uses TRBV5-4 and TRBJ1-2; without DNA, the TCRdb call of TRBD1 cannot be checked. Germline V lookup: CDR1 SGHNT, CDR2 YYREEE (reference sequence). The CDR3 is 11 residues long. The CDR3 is CASFTDRDYTF.

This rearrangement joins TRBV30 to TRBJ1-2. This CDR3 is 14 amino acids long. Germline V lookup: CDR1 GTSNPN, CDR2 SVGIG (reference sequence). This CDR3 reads CAWSRRRQDYGYTF. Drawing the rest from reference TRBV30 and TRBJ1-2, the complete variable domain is SQTIHQWPATLVQPVGSPLSLECTVEGTSNPNLYWYRQAAGRGLQLLFYSVGIGQISSEVPQNLSASRPQDRQFILSSKKLLLSDSGFYLCAWSRRRQDYGYTFGSGTRLTVV.

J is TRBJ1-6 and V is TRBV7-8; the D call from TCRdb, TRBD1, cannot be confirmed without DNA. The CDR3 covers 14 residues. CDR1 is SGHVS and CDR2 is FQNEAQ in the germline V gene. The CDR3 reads CASSSGTVQSPLHF.

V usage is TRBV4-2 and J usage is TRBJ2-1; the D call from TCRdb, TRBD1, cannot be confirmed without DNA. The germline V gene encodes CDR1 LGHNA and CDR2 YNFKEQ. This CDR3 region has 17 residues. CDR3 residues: CASRPSTPGQGDNEQFF.

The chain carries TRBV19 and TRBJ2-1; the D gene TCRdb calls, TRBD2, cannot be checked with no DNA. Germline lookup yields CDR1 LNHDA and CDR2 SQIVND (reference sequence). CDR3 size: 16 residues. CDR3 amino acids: CASSIIAGGPVNEQFF.

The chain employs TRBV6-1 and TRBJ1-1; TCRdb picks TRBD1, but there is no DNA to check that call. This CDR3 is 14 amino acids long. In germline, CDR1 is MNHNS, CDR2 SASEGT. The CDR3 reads CASSPRGRGIEAFF.